The 20 T cell receptor beta chains below were found in one sample sequenced in a study of T cell responses to AZD1222 COVID-19 vaccine. Sequencing used immunoSEQ multiplex PCR; TCRdb keeps in-frame clones, though not all of them. The data hold 96,000 or so clones, with roughly nine tenths observed a single time. Sequencing used peripheral blood, obtained on day 0 of AZD1222 vaccination. The receptors stem from an adult in good health.

The chain has TRBV7-2 and TRBJ2-1; maybe TRBD1 (5 bases). Germline V gene sequence: CDR1 SGHTA, CDR2 FQGNSA. This CDR3 is 14 amino acids long. With 1 base removed from V and 4 bases from J, the gap between germline ends came to 8 bases. CDR3 region: CASSLGTPYNEQFF. CDR3 nucleotide sequence: TGTGCCAGCAGCTTAGGGACACCTTACAATGAGCAGTTCTTC.

The chain employs TRBV5-8 and TRBJ1-5; D gene ambiguous. The V end was cut by 2 bases, the J end by 11 bases, with 14 bases between. CDR3 length: 13 amino acids. Per germline, CDR1 SGHTS and CDR2 YDEGEE. CDR3: CASSFAEGRAQHF. The CDR3 nucleotides are TGTGCCAGCAGCTTTGCGGAGGGTAGGGCCCAGCATTTT.

This chain links TRBV2 with TRBJ2-5, with D perhaps matching TRBD2 (6 bases). Germline CDR1 SNHLY, CDR2 FYNNEI. Trimming removed 2 bases at V and 7 bases at J, with 14 bases between. This CDR3 spans 14 amino acids. The CDR3 protein is CASSERGSGRTQYF. CDR3 DNA: TGTGCCAGCAGTGAACGGGGTAGCGGACGGACCCAGTACTTC.

This clone occurred a few times. The chain combines TRBV6-5 with TRBJ1-2; 7 nucleotides align to TRBD1. The CDR3 covers 14 residues. Germline V lookup: CDR1 MNHEY, CDR2 SVGAGI. The junction had 5 bases not matched to a gene; V was cut back by 0 bases and J by 7 bases. The CDR3 coding sequence is TGTGCCAGCAGTTACTCGACAGGGAGTCGTGGCTACACCTTC. This translates into CASSYSTGSRGYTF.

The chain recombines TRBV19 with TRBJ2-1; 11 positions agree with TRBD2. This CDR3 contains 16 residues. Germline CDR1 and CDR2: LNHDA and SQIVND (reference sequence). After removal of 3 bases from V and 2 bases from J, the junction contained 3 bases not matched to a gene. The CDR3 coding sequence is TGTGCCAGTAGTATTACTAGCGGGAGCACCTACAATGAGCAGTTCTTC. The encoded protein is CASSITSGSTYNEQFF.

This clone was observed a handful of times. This chain uses TRBV18 with TRBJ2-7; possible D gene TRBD2, 5 bases. Germline V gene lookup returns CDR1 KGHSH and CDR2 LQKENI. V was clipped by 1 base and J by 6 bases, with 10 bases between them. The CDR3 consists of 13 residues. The CDR3 nucleotides are TGTGCCAGCTCACCACAGGAGGCCATCGAGCAGTACTTC. Translation: CASSPQEAIEQYF.

This clone has more than one count but fewer than ten. The chain has TRBV25-1 and TRBJ2-7; a possible D gene is TRBD1 (6 bases). The V gene lost 5 bases and the J gene lost 0 bases, with 14 bases spanning the gap. Germline V gene data show CDR1 as MGHDK and CDR2 as SYGVNS. This CDR3 region has 15 residues. CDR3 sequence reads: CASSLCRGVSYEQYF. For the CDR3, the DNA is TGTGCCAGCAGTTTATGCAGGGGTGTCTCCTACGAGCAGTACTTC.

The gene calls are TRBV5-1 and TRBJ2-7; D is unclear. The V and J ends lost 4 bases and 3 bases respectively, with 17 bases between them. CDR3 length equals 15 residues. Germline CDR1 SGHRS, CDR2 YFSETQ. This chain's CDR3 is CASSPVALPLYEQYF. The CDR3 DNA sequence: TGCGCCAGCAGCCCCGTGGCTCTCCCCCTCTACGAGCAGTACTTC.

V usage is TRBV7-9 and J usage is TRBJ2-7; no definite D call. Germline CDR1 and CDR2: SEHNR and FQNEAQ (reference sequence). V dropped 0 bases and J dropped 0 bases, with 6 bases sitting between them. The CDR3 extends over 14 amino acids. The CDR3 sequence is CASSLAGSSYEQYF. The CDR3 DNA is TGTGCCAGCAGCTTAGCAGGCAGCTCCTACGAGCAGTACTTC.

The chain recombines TRBV28 with TRBJ1-2; possibly TRBD1 for D (5 bases). CDR3 length: 15 amino acids. The germline V and J ends were trimmed by 6 bases and 8 bases, with 22 bases remaining between them. CDR1 is MDHEN and CDR2 is SYDVKM in the germline V gene. The CDR3 region is CASSLLDGFGDGYTF. As DNA, the CDR3 is TGTGCCAGCAGCCTCCTTGACGGATTTGGGGACGGCTACACCTTC.

The V gene is TRBV28, the J gene TRBJ2-7, with D unclear. The germline gives CDR1 MDHEN, CDR2 SYDVKM. This CDR3 comprises 14 residues. V was pared by 6 bases and J by 1 base, with 13 bases between. CDR3 in DNA: TGTGCCAGCAGCTCCCCGAGTGTGTCCTACGAGCAGTACTTC. It translates to CASSSPSVSYEQYF. The complete variable domain, with remaining parts taken from reference TRBV28 and TRBJ2-7, reads DVKVTQSSRYLVKRTGEKVFLECVQDMDHENMFWYRQDPGLGLRLIYFSYDVKMKEKGDIPEGYSVSREKKERFSLILESASTNQTSMYLCASSSPSVSYEQYFGPGTRLTVT.

This clone was observed once. The rearrangement links TRBV6-2 or TRBV6-3 to TRBJ2-7; no reliable D call. The germline V gene encodes CDR1 MNHEY and CDR2 SVGEGT. Trimming left V 0 bases short and J 3 bases short, with 15 bases between. The length of the CDR3 is 16 residues. For the CDR3, the DNA is TGTGCCAGCAGTTACTCCCCGACGGTTTATCTCTACGAGCAGTACTTC. Residues: CASSYSPTVYLYEQYF.

The chain is built from TRBV28 and TRBJ2-1; D not resolved. The CDR3 consists of 14 residues. CDR1 MDHEN and CDR2 SYDVKM come from the germline V gene. The V and J ends lost 7 bases and 0 bases respectively, with 10 bases between them. CDR3: CASTVQSSYNEQFF. The CDR3 DNA is TGTGCCAGCACAGTGCAGAGCTCCTACAATGAGCAGTTCTTC.

The chain recombines TRBV25-1 with TRBJ1-2; D not certain. V was clipped by 5 bases and J by 5 bases, with 12 bases between them. This CDR3 region has 13 residues. Germline lookup yields CDR1 MGHDK and CDR2 SYGVNS. Written as DNA, the CDR3 is TGTGCCAGCAGTCTGGAGGGTTTATATGGCTACACCTTC. Translated, it gives CASSLEGLYGYTF.

Here the CDR3 DNA reads TGTGCCAGCAGCCAAGGAACAGGGTTTAACACTGAAGCTTTCTTT. The encoded protein is CASSQGTGFNTEAFF. This rearrangement joins TRBV3-1 (or the pseudogene TRBV3-2) to TRBJ1-1, with TRBD1 as a possible D gene (6 bases). Trimming took off 1 base at V and 2 bases at J, with 11 bases between the two ends. This CDR3 has 15 residues. Germline V gene sequence: CDR1 LGHDT, CDR2 YNNKEL (reference sequence).

The V and J genes are TRBV24-1 and TRBJ2-5; no firm D call. CDR1 and CDR2 from the germline V gene are KGHDR and SFDVKD. The V end was cut by 2 bases, the J end by 4 bases, with 7 bases between. The CDR3 sequence is 13 residues long. The CDR3 bases are TGTGCCACCAGTGATTCCGTAGTAGAGACCCAGTACTTC. Residues: CATSDSVVETQYF.

The CDR3 loop is CASSQSDEGHF. The CDR3 DNA reads as TGCGCCAGCAGTCAATCCGATGAGGGACATTTT. The chain carries TRBV23-1 and TRBJ1-5; D uncertain. TRBV23-1 is noted as an ORF with a role that remains uncertain. The CDR3 totals 11 residues. Trimming stripped 0 bases from V and 16 bases from J, with 10 bases between.

This clone was found a few times. V is TRBV7-9 and J is TRBJ2-7, with 8 bases identical to TRBD2. The CDR3 is made up of 14 amino acids. V lost 4 bases, J lost 3 bases, and 5 bases stayed unmatched. The germline CDR1 and CDR2 sequences are SEHNR and FQNEAQ (reference sequence). The CDR3 DNA reads as TGTGCCAGCAGCTGGGACGGGGGGGACTACGAGCAGTACTTC. Its translation: CASSWDGGDYEQYF. Full variable domain (remainder filled in from reference TRBV7-9 and TRBJ2-7): DTGVSQNPRHKITKRGQNVTFRCDPISEHNRLYWYRQTLGQGPEFLTYFQNEAQLEKSRLLSDRFSAERPKGSFSTLEIQRTEQGDSAMYLCASSWDGGDYEQYFGPGTRLTVT.

This sequence joins TRBV19 and TRBJ2-7; 7 bases fit TRBD2. CDR1 is LNHDA and CDR2 is SQIVND in the germline V gene (reference sequence). Trimming took 3 bases from V and 5 from J; bases not matched to a gene: 10. The length of the CDR3 is 15 residues. The CDR3 sequence: CASSIAGARRNEQYF. The DNA for the CDR3 is TGTGCCAGTAGTATTGCGGGAGCCAGAAGGAACGAGCAGTACTTC. Combining the CDR3 with reference TRBV19 and TRBJ2-7 gives the whole variable domain DGGITQSPKYLFRKEGQNVTLSCEQNLNHDAMYWYRQDPGQGLRLIYYSQIVNDFQKGDIAEGYSVSREKKESFPLTVTSAQKNPTAFYLCASSIAGARRNEQYFGPGTRLTVT.

The chain is built from TRBV6-5 and TRBJ2-7, with a possible D match to TRBD1 (6 bases). Trimming cost V 4 bases and J 0 bases, with 13 bases left between them. CDR1 is MNHEY, CDR2 SVGAGI, per germline. The CDR3 contains 15 residues. For the CDR3, the DNA is TGTGCCAGCAGTTTAGGGGGTAAGGGCTCCTACGAGCAGTACTTC. Translated, it gives CASSLGGKGSYEQYF.